The clone carrying this TCR beta chain showed up just a few times. Methods used by the authors: Estimates of nucleated cell counts were drawn from the amplification of reference gene primers. Method: immunoSEQ multiplex PCR; TCRdb's copy keeps in-frame clones and lacks some. V and J calls and clone size follow that table, whereas D and trimming were derived from the DNA. The top ten clones hold approximately 4.7% of a sample with over 100,000 clones, about nine tenths of them seen once. This specimen comes from a study of blood T cell repertoires in COVID-19. For the study at large: Acute and convalescent COVID-19 specimens originated in the United States, Italy and Spain. T cells, B-cell-depleted T cells, or PBMCs supplied cDNA or gDNA.

The germline CDR1 and CDR2 sequences are SGHTA and FQGTGA. The CDR3 runs 14 residues. J gave up 3 bases and V 3 bases, and 4 bases lay outside the gene matches. Sequences were obtained from peripheral blood. The source is a man aged 40-49 years with acute or convalescent COVID-19. The chain is built from TRBV7-3 and TRBJ1-1; 7 bases agree with TRBD1. As DNA, the CDR3 is TGTGCCAGCAGCTTGACAGGGATTGACACTGAAGCTTTCTTT. It translates to CASSLTGIDTEAFF. Using reference TRBV7-3 and TRBJ1-1 for the parts outside the CDR3, the full variable domain is GAGVSQTPSNKVTEKGKYVELRCDPISGHTALYWYRQSLGQGPEFLIYFQGTGAADDSGLPNDRFFAVRPEGSVSTLKIQRTERGDSAVYLCASSLTGIDTEAFFGQGTRLTVV.